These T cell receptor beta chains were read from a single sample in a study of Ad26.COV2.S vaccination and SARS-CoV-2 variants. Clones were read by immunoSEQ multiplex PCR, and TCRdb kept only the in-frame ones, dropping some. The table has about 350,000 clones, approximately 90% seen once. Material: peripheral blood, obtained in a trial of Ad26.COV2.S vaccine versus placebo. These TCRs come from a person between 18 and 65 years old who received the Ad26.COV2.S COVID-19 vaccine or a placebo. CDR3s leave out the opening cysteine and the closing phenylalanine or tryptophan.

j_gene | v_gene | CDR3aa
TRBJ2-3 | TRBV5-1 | ASSSISTDTQY
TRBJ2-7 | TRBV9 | ASSVGPYSYEQY
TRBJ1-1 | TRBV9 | ASSPQGGQEAF
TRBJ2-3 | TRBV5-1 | ASSFGTGGGTDTQY
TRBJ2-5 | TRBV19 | ASSTKSSGSETQY
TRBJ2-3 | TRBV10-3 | AISKTGSTDTQY
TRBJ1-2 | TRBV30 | AWSPGADGYT
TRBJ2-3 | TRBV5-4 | ASSSGQGSTDTQY
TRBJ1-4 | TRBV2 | ASSVLSEKLF
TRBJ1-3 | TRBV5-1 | ASSLDPGSGNTIY
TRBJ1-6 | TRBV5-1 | ASSSEPAGRTSPLH
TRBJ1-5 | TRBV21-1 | ATLGQSSRDQPQH
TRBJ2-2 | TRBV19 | ATCSSGGANTGELF
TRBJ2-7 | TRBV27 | ASSFEPTTYEQY
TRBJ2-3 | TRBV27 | ASSLPLGTQY
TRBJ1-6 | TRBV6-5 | ASSSLQKNSPLH
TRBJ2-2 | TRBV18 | ASSPMTGGNTGELF
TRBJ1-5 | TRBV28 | ASTLEVVHQPQH
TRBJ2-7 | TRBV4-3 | ASSQGTGTSGYEQY
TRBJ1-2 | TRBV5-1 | ASSLAAGRAYDGYT
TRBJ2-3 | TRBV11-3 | ASSPSGMRSDTQY
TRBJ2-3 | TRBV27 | ASSLESWADTQY
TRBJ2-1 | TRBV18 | ASSPRQSSYNEQF
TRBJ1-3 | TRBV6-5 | ASSRSGPLGNTIY
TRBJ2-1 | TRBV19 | ASSVRLGDEQF
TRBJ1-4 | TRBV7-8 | ASSLDRPGLTLELF
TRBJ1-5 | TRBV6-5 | ASSYGGRVGQPQH
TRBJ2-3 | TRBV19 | ASSTRQVPNPTDTQY
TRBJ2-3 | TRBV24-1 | ATSDPRTSGNLGDTQY
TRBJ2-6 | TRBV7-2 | ASSPRTGDSGANVLT
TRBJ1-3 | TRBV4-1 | ASSPRGDTSGNTIY
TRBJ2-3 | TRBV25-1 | ASSDDGVGTDTQY
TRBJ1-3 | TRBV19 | ASSMTGGRLTGNTIY
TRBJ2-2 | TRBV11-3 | ASSLSRGHTGELF
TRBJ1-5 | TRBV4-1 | ASSQDGQGNQPQH
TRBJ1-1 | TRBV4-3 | ASSPGVNTEAF
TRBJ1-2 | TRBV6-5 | ASSRTDRVQSYT
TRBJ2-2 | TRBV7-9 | ASTGSSGELF
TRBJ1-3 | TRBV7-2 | ASSPGPGDGNTIY
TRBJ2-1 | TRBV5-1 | ASSLPGTSNYNEQF
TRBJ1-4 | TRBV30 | AWTPLGGDEKLF
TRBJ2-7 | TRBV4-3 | ASSQGKTYEQY
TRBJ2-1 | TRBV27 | ASSFRDRLSNEQF
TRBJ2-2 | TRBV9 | ASSVADPRTSSFTGELF
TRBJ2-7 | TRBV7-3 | ASSLDRGRVYEQY
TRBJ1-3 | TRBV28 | ASTDFGNTIY
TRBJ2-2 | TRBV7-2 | ASSPSTEGGELF
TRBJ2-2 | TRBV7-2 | ASSAGDRVSGELF
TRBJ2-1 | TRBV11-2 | ASSLKGVVDEQF
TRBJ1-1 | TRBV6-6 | ASSYSRSGNTEAF
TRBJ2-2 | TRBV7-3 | ASSSITGNTGELF